The rows below give T cell receptor beta chains drawn from one sample of a study of cytomegalovirus exposure and HLA in healthy donors. Here immunoSEQ multiplex PCR was the method, and the copy in TCRdb shows in-frame clones only, minus some. The repertoire holds 65,000 to 70,000 clones, with about 70% as singletons. The sample was PBMCs. The receptors stem from a young woman in good health and CMV-seronegative. Each CDR3 is given with its conserved first and last residue. The D gene is left open where the match is weak. Not all rows give a size; the values are once, few, many and, for expanded clones, a class.

v_call	j_call	clone_size	d_call	cdr3_nt	cdr3_aa
TRBV7-2	TRBJ2-5	once	TRBD2	TGTGCCAGCAGCGCCCGGACTAGCCCCCTGGGGGAGACCCAGTACTTC	CASSARTSPLGETQYF
TRBV6-4	TRBJ1-5	NA	NA	TGTGTCCCCCCCCCGGGGAGCAATCAGCCCCAGCATTTT	CVPPPGSNQPQHF
TRBV4-1	TRBJ2-5	NA	TRBD2	TGCGCCAGCAGCCAACCGCCCCGCGGGGGGGTAGAAGAGACCCAGTACTTC	CASSQPPRGGVEETQYF
TRBV5-1	TRBJ1-2	NA	TRBD1	TGCGCCAGCAGCTTGGAAATTACAGGGGCTGGTGGCTACACCTTC	CASSLEITGAGGYTF
TRBV7-3	TRBJ1-2	NA	NA	TGTGCCAGCAGCTTGGGTGCAGGGAGGGGTGGCTACACCTTC	CASSLGAGRGGYTF
TRBV27	TRBJ2-5	NA	TRBD2	TGTGCCAGCAGTTTCGGGGGGGTACAAGAGACCCAGTACTTC	CASSFGGVQETQYF
TRBV30	TRBJ2-7	NA	NA	TGTGCCTGGAGTGGGGGCCCCCTGGGCGAGCAGTACTTC	CAWSGGPLGEQYF
TRBV15	TRBJ1-4	NA	NA	TGTGCCACCAGCAGAGATCTTGCTTCGAGAGGTGAAAAACTGTTTTTT	CATSRDLASRGEKLFF
TRBV7-2	TRBJ2-7	NA	NA	TGTGCCAGCAGCTTAGTTGCGGCGGGGAGCTCCGCCGTCGAGCAGTACTTC	CASSLVAAGSSAVEQYF
TRBV7-9	TRBJ2-7	NA	TRBD2	TGTGCCAGCAGCTTAGGTCGGGGGGGGTACGAGCAGTACTTC	CASSLGRGGYEQYF
TRBV2	TRBJ2-7	NA	NA	TGTGCCAGCAGCCACGAAAGGGGGAGTTACGAGCAGTACTTC	CASSHERGSYEQYF
TRBV28	TRBJ1-1	once	NA	TGTGCCAGCAGTCCGTCCGACCCGAGGGCTTTCTTT	CASSPSDPRAFF
TRBV19	TRBJ1-1	NA	NA	TGTGCCAGTAGTATCTTACAAATGAACACTGAAGCTTTCTTT	CASSILQMNTEAFF
TRBV20-1	TRBJ1-1	NA	NA	TGCAGTGCAAGACAGTACACTGAAGCTTTCTTT	CSARQYTEAFF
TRBV7-9	TRBJ2-7	many	TRBD1	TGTGCCAGCAGCGGGACCGGGACAGGAGACGAGCAGTACTTC	CASSGTGTGDEQYF
TRBV5-1	TRBJ2-7	NA	NA	TGCGCCAGCAGCTTGGATGGGACTGTATCCTACGAGCAGTACTTC	CASSLDGTVSYEQYF
TRBV18	TRBJ2-7	NA	NA	TGTGCCAGCTCACGGCACGGGACTTCCCAGATCTACGAGCAGTACTTC	CASSRHGTSQIYEQYF
TRBV6-5	TRBJ1-2	NA	TRBD1	TGTGCCAGCAGGACAGGGTGGGCTAACTATGGCTACACCTTC	CASRTGWANYGYTF
TRBV10-3	TRBJ2-2	NA	NA	TGTGCCACCAAGGGGTACACCGGGGAGCTGTTTTTT	CATKGYTGELFF
TRBV6-6	TRBJ1-5	NA	NA	TGTGCCAGCAGTCCGGAGCCCCAAGTCGGTCAGCCCCAGCATTTT	CASSPEPQVGQPQHF
TRBV6-5	TRBJ1-2	few	NA	TGTGCCAGCAGTTACGGGCAGTTTAATGGCTACACCTTC	CASSYGQFNGYTF
TRBV2	TRBJ2-7	few	TRBD2	TGTGCCAGCAGGGGGTCCGCGAGCGGGGGGTACTCCTACGAGCAGTACTTC	CASRGSASGGYSYEQYF
TRBV2	TRBJ2-2	NA	NA	TGTGCCAGCACTATTACGGAGGCCGGGGAGCTGTTTTTT	CASTITEAGELFF
TRBV25-1	TRBJ1-1	NA	NA	TGTGCCAGCAGGGGCGCCGTGAACACTGAAGCTTTCTTT	CASRGAVNTEAFF
TRBV5-4	TRBJ2-5	few	TRBD2	TGTGCCAGCAGCCTGGGACTAGCGGGGGGTAGTGAGACCCAGTACTTC	CASSLGLAGGSETQYF
TRBV7-9	TRBJ1-6	NA	NA	TGTGCCAGCAGCTTCCGGGGGGTGAGCAATAATTCACCCTTCCACTTT	CASSFRGVSNNSPFHF
TRBV30	TRBJ1-6	NA	NA	TGTGCCTGGAGGCGGGAAATTCCCCTCCACTTT	CAWRREIPLHF
TRBV4-2	TRBJ1-1	NA	NA	TGTGCCAGCAGCCAAGATTTTACGAACATGAACACTGAAGCTTTCTTT	CASSQDFTNMNTEAFF
TRBV28	TRBJ2-7	few	TRBD1	TGTGCCAGCAGTTTATCAGCTAGAGGGGGCCCGGTAGGCGAGCAGTACTTC	CASSLSARGGPVGEQYF
TRBV4-2	TRBJ2-7	NA	TRBD1	TGTGCCAGCAGCCAGGACAGGACCAATTACGAGCAGTACTTC	CASSQDRTNYEQYF
TRBV30	TRBJ1-2	once	TRBD1	TGTGCCTGGACTTCTCGGGGACAGTATAACTATGGCTACACCTTC	CAWTSRGQYNYGYTF
TRBV27	TRBJ1-6	NA	NA	TGTGCCAGCAGTACAGGGTATAATTCACCCCTCCACTTT	CASSTGYNSPLHF
TRBV11-2	TRBJ1-5	NA	TRBD1	TGTGCCAGCAGCTTAGGTCGACAGGGGGCTTTTAGCAATCAGCCCCAGCATTTT	CASSLGRQGAFSNQPQHF
TRBV5-1	TRBJ1-4	NA	NA	TGCGCCAGCAGCTTGAACCCCAGGGGATCAACTAATGAAAAACTGTTTTTT	CASSLNPRGSTNEKLFF
TRBV6-5	TRBJ2-1	NA	TRBD2	TGTGCCAGCGGGCGGGGGGCATCCTACAATGAGCAGTTCTTC	CASGRGASYNEQFF
TRBV5-1	TRBJ2-5	few	TRBD1	TGCGCCAGCACACCCACAGGGGGTCCACAAGAGACCCAGTACTTC	CASTPTGGPQETQYF
TRBV6-5	TRBJ2-7	NA	TRBD2	TGTGCCAGCAGTTACCAGGTTAGCGGGCTTTACTACGAGCAGTACTTC	CASSYQVSGLYYEQYF
TRBV27	TRBJ1-2	NA	NA	TGTGCCAGCAGTCACGACAGAAACTATGGCTACACCTTC	CASSHDRNYGYTF
TRBV4-1	TRBJ1-2	NA	TRBD1	TGCGCCAGCAGCCGAGATCCAGGGACAGGGGCTAACTATGGCTACACCTTC	CASSRDPGTGANYGYTF
TRBV27	TRBJ1-5	NA	NA	TGTGCCAGCAGTTTTCGGGGGGGTCACGGGGGTCAGCCCCAGCATTTT	CASSFRGGHGGQPQHF
TRBV11-2	TRBJ1-1	few	NA	TGTGCCAGCAGCTTAGTAGACGGGAGGGCTTTCTTT	CASSLVDGRAFF
TRBV5-1	TRBJ2-1	NA	NA	TGCGCCAGCAGCTTGGCCGCGGTCAATGAGCAGTTCTTC	CASSLAAVNEQFF
TRBV2	TRBJ2-7	NA	TRBD1	TGTGCCAGCAGTGAATCGGGACAGGGGTTCCACGAGCAGTACTTC	CASSESGQGFHEQYF
TRBV6-4	TRBJ1-2	few	TRBD1	TGTGCCAGCAGCCTAGGACAGGGGCAAGGCTACACCTTC	CASSLGQGQGYTF
TRBV19	TRBJ1-1	once	NA	TGTGCCAGCCTACGTCTAAGCCCCGGGAACACTGAAGCTTTCTTT	CASLRLSPGNTEAFF
TRBV9	TRBJ2-7	NA	TRBD2	TGTGCCAGCAGCGAACCTCTAGCGGCCTTACACTACGAGCAGTACTTC	CASSEPLAALHYEQYF
TRBV5-1	TRBJ2-3	NA	NA	TGCGCCAGCAGCTCGCCCTTTTTTCCGGGGGGCGGGGATACGCAGTATTTT	CASSSPFFPGGGDTQYF
TRBV5-4	TRBJ1-1	NA	TRBD1	TGTGCCAGCAGCTGGACAGGTCCCAGGAACACTGAAGCTTTCTTT	CASSWTGPRNTEAFF